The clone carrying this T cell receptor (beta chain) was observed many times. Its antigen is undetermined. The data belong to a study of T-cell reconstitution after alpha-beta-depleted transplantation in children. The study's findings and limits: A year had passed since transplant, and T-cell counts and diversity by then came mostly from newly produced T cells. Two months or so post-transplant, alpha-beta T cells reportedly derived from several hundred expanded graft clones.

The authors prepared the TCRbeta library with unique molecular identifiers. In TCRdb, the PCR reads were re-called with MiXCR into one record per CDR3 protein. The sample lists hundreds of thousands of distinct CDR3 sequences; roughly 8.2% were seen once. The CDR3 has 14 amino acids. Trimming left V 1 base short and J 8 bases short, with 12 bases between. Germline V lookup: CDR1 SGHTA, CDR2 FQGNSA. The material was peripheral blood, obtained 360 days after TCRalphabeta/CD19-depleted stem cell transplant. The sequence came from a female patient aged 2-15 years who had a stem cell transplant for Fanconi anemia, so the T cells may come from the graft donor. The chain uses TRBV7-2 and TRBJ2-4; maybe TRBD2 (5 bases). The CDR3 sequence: CASSLVTRSDIQYF. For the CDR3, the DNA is TGTGCCAGCAGCTTAGTAACTAGAAGTGACATTCAGTACTTC.